The 10 T cell receptor beta chains reported below all come from one sample, sequenced in a study of blood T cells in healthy people across ages. The authors ran a second PCR of about 7 to 11 cycles using a sample-barcoded 5' primer and a J-beta primer mix. One entry per CDR3 protein results from TCRdb running MiXCR on the 5' RACE reads. The sample lists more than 1,400,000 distinct CDR3 sequences; approximately 40% were seen once. The sequenced material came from blood. All receptors derive from a woman between 18 and 29 years old in good health.

This chain links TRBV6-5 with TRBJ2-7; D remains ambiguous. This CDR3 contains 13 residues. Trimming took 2 bases from V and 0 from J, leaving 5 bases between them. The V gene's germline CDR1 is MNHEY and CDR2 SVGAGI. CDR3 amino acids: CASSYLPSYEQYF. CDR3 sequence (DNA): TGTGCCAGCAGTTACCTGCCCTCCTACGAGCAGTACTTC.

This rearrangement joins TRBV6-5 to TRBJ2-7; D unresolved. The J call is uncertain, as TRBJ2-5 better fits the DNA end. CDR1 and CDR2 from the germline V gene are MNHEY and SVGAGI. CDR3 length: 14 residues. CDR3 residues: CASSSRHYRETQYF. The CDR3, as DNA: TGTGCCAGCAGTTCTCGACATTACCGAGAGACCCAGTACTTC.

The chain is built from TRBV27 and TRBJ1-1, with 8 bases identical to TRBD1. V lost 5 bases and J lost 4; bases outside the gene matches: 6. Germline V gene data show CDR1 as MNHEY and CDR2 as SMNVEV (reference sequence). CDR3 length equals 14 residues. CDR3 sequence (DNA): TGTGCCAGCAGTCTCCGGGACAGGATCACTGAAGCTTTCTTT. Its protein is CASSLRDRITEAFF.

The chain couples TRBV10-1 to TRBJ1-5; D remains unclear. The CDR3 runs to 15 residues. V lost 8 bases, J lost 1 base, and 15 bases lay in between. In germline, CDR1 is WNHNN, CDR2 SYGVQD (reference sequence). This chain's CDR3 is CASGLVEGSNQPQHF. Here the CDR3 DNA reads TGCGCCAGCGGGTTGGTGGAAGGGAGCAATCAGCCCCAGCATTTT.

The chain employs TRBV12-3 or TRBV12-4 and TRBJ2-4; a possible D gene is TRBD1 (6 bases). V was pared by 5 bases and J by 0 bases, with 17 bases between. The CDR3 loop spans 17 amino acids. The CDR3 DNA is TGTGCCAGCAGTCACCCAGGGGACACGCCAGCCAAAAACATTCAGTACTTC. Translating it yields CASSHPGDTPAKNIQYF.

As concerns this clonotype: A read error is possible here, since a much larger clone lies one base away. The chain uses TRBV20-1 and TRBJ1-4; TRBD1 is a possible D gene (6 bases). The germline V gene has CDR1 DFQATT and CDR2 SNEGSKA (reference sequence). V dropped 7 bases and J dropped 2 bases, with 11 bases sitting between them. This CDR3 has 13 amino acids. The CDR3 DNA reads TGCAGTGTTAGCACAGGGACTAATGAAAAACTGTTTTTT. Translating it yields CSVSTGTNEKLFF.

This clonotype appeared many times. The chain couples TRBV21-1 to TRBJ2-7; TRBD2 is the table's D call, not checked against the DNA. TRBV21-1 is deemed a pseudogene. The CDR3 spans 14 residues. This CDR3 reads CASSKGLAGDEQYF. The CDR3 bases are TGTGCCAGCAGCAAAGGACTAGCGGGAGACGAGCAGTACTTC.

This clonotype came up a few times. The chain recombines TRBV24-1 with TRBJ2-1; 8 bases are a match to TRBD2. The V and J ends lost 5 bases and 7 bases, in that order; junction bases with no gene match: 6. The CDR3 extends over 14 amino acids. Germline V gene lookup returns CDR1 KGHDR and CDR2 SFDVKD. The CDR3, as DNA: TGTGCCACCAGTGCTTCGGGGGGGCGTAATGAGCAGTTCTTC. This gives the protein CATSASGGRNEQFF.

The chain combines TRBV7-9 with TRBJ1-6, with 9 bases fitting TRBD1. The CDR3 consists of 15 residues. Germline CDR1 reads SEHNR; CDR2 reads FQNEAQ (reference sequence). J was trimmed by 12 bases and V by 4 bases; bases with no gene match: 10. CDR3 sequence (DNA): TGTGCCAGCAGCTCGGGGACAGGGCTTTCGGTACCCCTCCACTTT. Residues: CASSSGTGLSVPLHF.

V usage is TRBV12-3 or TRBV12-4 and J usage is TRBJ2-3, with TRBD2 matching 11 bases. The junction had 7 bases not matched to a gene; V was cut back by 4 bases and J by 1 base. This CDR3 region has 17 residues. The CDR3 here is CASSSLGLAERTDTQYF. As DNA, the CDR3 is TGTGCCAGCAGTTCCCTGGGACTAGCGGAGCGCACAGATACGCAGTATTTT.